The clone carrying this T cell receptor (beta chain) was seen many times. CDR1 and CDR2 from the germline V gene are LGHNA and YNFKEQ. Trimming removed 1 base from V and 4 bases from J; junction bases left unmatched: 6. The CDR3 totals 16 residues. The data derive from a study of T-cell reconstitution after alpha-beta-depleted transplantation in children. This sample's TCRbeta library carried unique molecular identifier barcodes. TCRdb passed the PCR reads through MiXCR, listing each CDR3 protein once. The table lists fewer than 400,000 distinct CDR3 sequences, around 20% of them singletons. The source material was PBMCs from the stem cell graft donor, sampled from the stem cell graft. This rearrangement joins TRBV4-2 to TRBJ2-5; 10 bases are shared with TRBD2. This TCR was recovered from a human donor who donated a stem cell graft to a child with acute myeloid leukemia. The CDR3 DNA is TGTGCCAGCAGCCAAGTTGGGACTAGCGCGGGAGAGACCCAGTACTTC. It codes for CASSQVGTSAGETQYF.